This T cell receptor beta chain was recorded in a study of neoadjuvant anti-PD-1 for oral cavity cancer. Two replicates per tumor sample, mostly from around 4.8 ug of genomic DNA. Clones were read by immunoSEQ multiplex PCR, and TCRdb kept only the in-frame ones, dropping some. The profile covers tens of thousands of clones, with 35% to 40% appearing a single time and about a sixth taken by the ten largest. Sample time point: after neoadjuvant nivolumab, at surgical resection. Patients were newly diagnosed with stage II-IVA oral cavity squamous cell carcinoma without prior systemic or radiation treatment. Germline-derived CDR1 and CDR2 are GTSNPN and SVGIG (reference sequence). The CDR3 consists of 15 residues. V lost 4 bases and J 0 bases, leaving 15 bases between the germline ends. This clone was detected ten times or more.

This sample comprised tumor tissue, obtained after nivolumab (anti-PD-1) treatment. The chain has TRBV30 and TRBJ1-2; D call uncertain. The origin of this receptor is a person aged 35-79 years with oral cavity squamous cell carcinoma. This CDR3 is CAWTESPAPNYGYTF. As DNA, the CDR3 is TGTGCCTGGACTGAGTCCCCAGCTCCTAACTATGGCTACACCTTC.